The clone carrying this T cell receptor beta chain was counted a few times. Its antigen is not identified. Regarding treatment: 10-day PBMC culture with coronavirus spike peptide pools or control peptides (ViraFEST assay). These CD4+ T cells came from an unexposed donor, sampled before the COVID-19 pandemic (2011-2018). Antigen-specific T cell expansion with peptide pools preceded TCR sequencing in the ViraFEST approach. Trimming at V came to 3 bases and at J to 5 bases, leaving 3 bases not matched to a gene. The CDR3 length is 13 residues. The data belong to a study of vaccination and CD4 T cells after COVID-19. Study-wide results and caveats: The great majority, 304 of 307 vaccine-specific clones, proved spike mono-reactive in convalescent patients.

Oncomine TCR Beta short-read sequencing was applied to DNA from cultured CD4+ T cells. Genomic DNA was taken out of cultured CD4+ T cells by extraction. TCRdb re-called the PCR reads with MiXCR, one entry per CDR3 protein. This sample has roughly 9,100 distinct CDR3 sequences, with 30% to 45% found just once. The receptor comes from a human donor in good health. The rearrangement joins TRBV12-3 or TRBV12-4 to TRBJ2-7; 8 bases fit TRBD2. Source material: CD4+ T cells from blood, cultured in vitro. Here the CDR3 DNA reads TGTGCCAGCAGTTTGGGCGGGAGGAACGAGCAGTACTTC. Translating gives CASSLGGRNEQYF.